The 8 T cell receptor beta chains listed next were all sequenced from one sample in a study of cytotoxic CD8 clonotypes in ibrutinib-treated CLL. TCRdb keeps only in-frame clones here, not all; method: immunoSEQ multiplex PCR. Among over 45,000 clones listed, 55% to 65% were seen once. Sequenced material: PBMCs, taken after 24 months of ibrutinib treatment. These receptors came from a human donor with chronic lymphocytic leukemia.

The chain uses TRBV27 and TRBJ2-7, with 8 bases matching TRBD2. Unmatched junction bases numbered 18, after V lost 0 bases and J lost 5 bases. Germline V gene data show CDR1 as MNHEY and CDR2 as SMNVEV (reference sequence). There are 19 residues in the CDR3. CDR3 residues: CASSLSPPHWPGGPNEQYF. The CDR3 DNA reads TGTGCCAGCAGTTTATCTCCCCCCCACTGGCCGGGAGGGCCCAACGAGCAGTACTTC.

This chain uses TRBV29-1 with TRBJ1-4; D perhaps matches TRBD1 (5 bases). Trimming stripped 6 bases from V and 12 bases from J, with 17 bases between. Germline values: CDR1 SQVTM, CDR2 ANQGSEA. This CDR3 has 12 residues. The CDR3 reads CSVGTAFGELFF. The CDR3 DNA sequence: TGCAGCGTCGGGACGGCCTTTGGTGAACTGTTTTTT. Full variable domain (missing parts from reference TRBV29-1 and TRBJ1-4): SAVISQKPSRDICQRGTSLTIQCQVDSQVTMMFWYRQQPGQSLTLIATANQGSEATYESGFVIDKFPISRPNLTFSTLTVSNMSPEDSSIYLCSVGTAFGELFFGSGTQLSVL.

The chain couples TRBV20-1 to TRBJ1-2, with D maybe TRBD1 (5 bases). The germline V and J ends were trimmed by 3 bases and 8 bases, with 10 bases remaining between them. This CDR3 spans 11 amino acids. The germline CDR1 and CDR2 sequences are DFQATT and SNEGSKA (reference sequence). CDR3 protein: CSASQGPGYTF. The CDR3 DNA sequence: TGCAGTGCTAGTCAGGGCCCCGGCTACACCTTC.

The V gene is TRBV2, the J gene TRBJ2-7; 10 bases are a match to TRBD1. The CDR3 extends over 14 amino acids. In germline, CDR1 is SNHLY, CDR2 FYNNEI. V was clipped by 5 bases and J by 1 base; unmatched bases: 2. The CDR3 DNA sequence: TGTGCCAGCAGTCGGGACAGGGGATCCTACGAGCAGTACTTC. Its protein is CASSRDRGSYEQYF.

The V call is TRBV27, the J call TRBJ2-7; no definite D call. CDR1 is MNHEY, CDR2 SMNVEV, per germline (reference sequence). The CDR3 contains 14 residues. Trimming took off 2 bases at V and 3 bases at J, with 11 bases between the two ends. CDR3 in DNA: TGTGCCAGCAGTTTAAGGCTGGAACACTACGAGCAGTACTTC. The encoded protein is CASSLRLEHYEQYF.

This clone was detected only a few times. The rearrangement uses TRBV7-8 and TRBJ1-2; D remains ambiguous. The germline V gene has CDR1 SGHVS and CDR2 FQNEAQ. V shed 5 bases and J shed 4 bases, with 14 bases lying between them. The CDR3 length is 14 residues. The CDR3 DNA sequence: TGTGCCAGCAGCCCAATTAGGATAGCCTATGGCTACACCTTC. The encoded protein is CASSPIRIAYGYTF. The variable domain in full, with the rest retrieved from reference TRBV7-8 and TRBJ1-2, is GAGVSQSPRYKVAKRGQDVALRCDPISGHVSLFWYQQALGQGPEFLTYFQNEAQLDKSGLPSDRFFAERPEGSVSTLKIQRTQQEDSAVYLCASSPIRIAYGYTFGSGTRLTVV.

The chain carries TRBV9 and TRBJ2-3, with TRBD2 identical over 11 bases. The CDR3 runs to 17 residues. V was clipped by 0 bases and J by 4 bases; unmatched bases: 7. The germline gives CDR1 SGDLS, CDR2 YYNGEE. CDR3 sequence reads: CASSVGLAGGFSDTQYF. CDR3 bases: TGTGCCAGCAGCGTAGGGCTAGCGGGAGGATTTTCAGATACGCAGTATTTT.

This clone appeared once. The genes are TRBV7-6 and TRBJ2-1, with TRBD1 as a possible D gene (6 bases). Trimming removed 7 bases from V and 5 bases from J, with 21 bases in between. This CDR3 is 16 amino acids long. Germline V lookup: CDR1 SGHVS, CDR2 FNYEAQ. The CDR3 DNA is TGTGCCAGCAAATTAGGGGACATCAATTCGGACAATGAGCAGTTCTTC. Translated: CASKLGDINSDNEQFF.